Below are 20 T cell receptor beta chains sequenced from a single sample in a study of blood T cell repertoires in COVID-19. TCRdb's copy holds only in-frame clones and misses some; the assay was immunoSEQ multiplex PCR. The repertoire holds a few hundred thousand clones, with about 84% as singletons. Sequencing was done on a sample of peripheral blood. The receptors originated from a man aged 80 or over with acute or convalescent COVID-19.

The chain links TRBV28 to TRBJ1-1, with D unresolved. CDR3 length: 12 residues. Per the germline V gene, CDR1 is MDHEN and CDR2 is SYDVKM. Trimming took off 1 base at V and 10 bases at J, with 10 bases between the two ends. CDR3 coding DNA: TGTGCCAGCAGTTTATTCGAGGGCTCAGCTTTCTTT. Its protein product is CASSLFEGSAFF.

The chain joins TRBV28 to TRBJ1-1; 7 bases are shared with TRBD1. Germline trimming cut 9 bases from V and 0 bases from J; bases unmatched to any gene: 7. This CDR3 spans 14 amino acids. Per the germline V gene, CDR1 is MDHEN and CDR2 is SYDVKM. The CDR3 loop reads CASSETGLNTEAFF. The CDR3 bases are TGTGCCAGTTCTGAGACAGGGTTGAACACTGAAGCTTTCTTT.

This clone was recorded a few times. The rearrangement joins TRBV6-5 to TRBJ1-1, with D possibly matching TRBD1 (5 bases). This CDR3 comprises 15 residues. CDR1 is MNHEY, CDR2 SVGAGI, per germline. V dropped 6 bases and J dropped 8 bases, with 22 bases sitting between them. The CDR3 loop is CASRLAGGLRWEAFF. CDR3 nucleotides: TGTGCCAGCAGGCTAGCCGGGGGACTACGGTGGGAAGCTTTCTTT.

The chain employs TRBV15 and TRBJ2-1; TRBD2 is a possible D gene (6 bases). Per germline, CDR1 LNHNV and CDR2 YYDKDF (reference sequence). This CDR3 comprises 16 residues. The V gene lost 1 base and the J gene lost 4 bases, with 14 bases spanning the gap. CDR3 DNA sequence: TGTGCCACCAGCAGAGGAGGCGGGCGGGATTACAATGAGCAGTTCTTC. It yields the protein CATSRGGGRDYNEQFF. The full variable domain, rest sourced from reference TRBV15 and TRBJ2-1, is DAMVIQNPRYQVTQFGKPVTLSCSQTLNHNVMYWYQQKSSQAPKLLFHYYDKDFNNEADTPDNFQSRRPNTSFCFLDIRSPGLGDTAMYLCATSRGGGRDYNEQFFGPGTRLTVL.

This clone was observed a few times. V usage is TRBV3-1 (or the pseudogene TRBV3-2) and J usage is TRBJ1-4; D gene uncertain. V was trimmed by 0 bases and J by 8 bases, leaving 16 bases between them. CDR1 is LGHDT, CDR2 YNNKEL, per germline (reference sequence). This CDR3 has 16 residues. The DNA for the CDR3 is TGTGCCAGCAGCCAAGATATATCCGGGAGAAGCGAAAAACTGTTTTTT. It is translated as CASSQDISGRSEKLFF.

This chain joins TRBV27 and TRBJ2-5; the match to TRBD1 covers 11 bases. Per the germline V gene, CDR1 is MNHEY and CDR2 is SMNVEV (reference sequence). The CDR3 spans 18 residues. V lost 2 bases to trimming and J lost 5 bases; unmatched junction nucleotides: 13. CDR3 residues: CASSLLRTGTGGGETQYF. The CDR3 DNA reads as TGTGCCAGCAGTTTACTTAGGACCGGGACAGGGGGTGGGGAGACCCAGTACTTC.

The chain has TRBV7-2 and TRBJ1-6, with D unresolved. The V end lost 2 bases, the J end lost 2 bases, and 10 bases lay between the germline ends. The CDR3 consists of 16 residues. The germline V gene encodes CDR1 SGHTA and CDR2 FQGNSA. The CDR3 DNA reads as TGTGCCAGCAGCTTAAGTTCAGTGACCTATAATTCACCCCTCCACTTT. It specifies CASSLSSVTYNSPLHF.

J is TRBJ1-3 and V is TRBV7-2; D is ambiguous. Trimming shortened V by 1 base and J by 4 bases, and 8 bases separated the two germline ends. Per germline, CDR1 SGHTA and CDR2 FQGNSA. The CDR3 spans 14 residues. CDR3 sequence (DNA): TGTGCCAGCAGCTTAGGACAATTCGGAAACACCATATATTTT. Translating gives CASSLGQFGNTIYF.

This clone was detected only once. The rearrangement joins TRBV4-2 to TRBJ1-2; D remains ambiguous. From germline, CDR1 is LGHNA and CDR2 YNFKEQ. V was shortened by 4 bases and J by 4 bases, with 7 bases between the two germline ends. The CDR3 runs to 12 residues. CDR3 bases: TGTGCCAGCAGCCTACGGGGCTATGGCTACACCTTC. It codes for CASSLRGYGYTF.

To note about this clone: Other DNA sequences within the sample encode an identical CDR3. V gene TRBV18 combines with J gene TRBJ2-5, with D possibly TRBD2 on 5 matching bases. Germline loops: CDR1 KGHSH, CDR2 LQKENI. This CDR3 is 11 amino acids long. The V gene lost 6 bases and the J gene lost 4 bases, with 6 bases spanning the gap. CDR3 sequence: CASSRGETQYF. The CDR3, as DNA: TGTGCCAGCTCCCGGGGAGAGACCCAGTACTTC. The full variable domain, in which reference TRBV18 and TRBJ2-5 provide the parts outside the CDR3, is NAGVMQNPRHLVRRRGQEARLRCSPMKGHSHVYWYRQLPEEGLKFMVYLQKENIIDESGMPKERFSAEFPKEGPSILRIQQVVRGDSAAYFCASSRGETQYFGPGTRLLVL.

J is TRBJ1-3 and V is TRBV5-1; 9 positions match TRBD1. The V and J ends lost 4 bases and 1 base, in that order; junction bases with no gene match: 3. CDR1 is SGHRS, CDR2 YFSETQ, per germline. The CDR3 has 15 amino acids. This CDR3 is CASSPGTGSGNTIYF. In DNA, the CDR3 is TGCGCCAGCAGCCCCGGGACAGGGTCTGGAAACACCATATATTTT.

The genes are TRBV5-1 and TRBJ2-1, with D perhaps matching TRBD1 (5 bases). Germline values: CDR1 SGHRS, CDR2 YFSETQ. Trimming took off 2 bases at V and 6 bases at J, with 21 bases between the two ends. The CDR3 covers 17 residues. The CDR3 sequence is CASSFSRLTGGGNEQFF. The CDR3, as DNA: TGCGCCAGCAGCTTCTCCCGTCTTACAGGTGGTGGCAATGAGCAGTTCTTC.

This rearrangement joins TRBV19 to TRBJ2-5; TRBD1 is a possible D gene (5 bases). The CDR3 is made up of 15 amino acids. Germline V gives CDR1 LNHDA, CDR2 SQIVND (reference sequence). V was pared by 0 bases and J by 2 bases, with 10 bases between. This chain's CDR3 is CASSIEGAAQETQYF. The CDR3 DNA reads TGTGCCAGTAGTATAGAAGGGGCAGCACAAGAGACCCAGTACTTC.

This clone showed up just once. The V and J genes are TRBV2 and TRBJ2-1; 9 nucleotides line up with TRBD2. This CDR3 has 13 residues. Germline V gives CDR1 SNHLY, CDR2 FYNNEI. V gave up 7 bases and J gave up 9 bases; unmatched junction bases: 7. CDR3 in amino acids: CASTSGRFSEQFF. The CDR3 DNA reads as TGTGCCAGCACGAGCGGGAGGTTCAGTGAGCAGTTCTTC.

The sample holds a few counts of this clone. The chain uses TRBV14 and TRBJ1-4; possibly TRBD1 for D (6 bases). Germline V gene lookup returns CDR1 SGHDN and CDR2 FVKESK. The CDR3 runs 17 residues. V lost 0 bases to trimming and J lost 8 bases, with 19 bases between them. CDR3 sequence (DNA): TGTGCCAGCAGCCAAGACCAGATCACCCCGGGGGGCGAAAAACTGTTTTTT. This gives the protein CASSQDQITPGGEKLFF.

The chain links TRBV3-1 (or the pseudogene TRBV3-2) to TRBJ1-3, with 10 bases aligning to TRBD1. The CDR3 totals 16 residues. Per the germline V gene, CDR1 is LGHDT and CDR2 is YNNKEL (reference sequence). V trimming: 2 bases; J trimming: 3 bases; junction bases outside the gene matches: 4. The CDR3 DNA sequence: TGTGCCAGCAGCCAACCCGGGACAGGGGTTGGAAACACCATATATTTT. It specifies CASSQPGTGVGNTIYF.

The chain joins TRBV6-5 to TRBJ1-6; D gene unclear. Trimming took off 0 bases at V and 5 bases at J, with 11 bases between the two ends. CDR3 length: 16 residues. From germline, CDR1 is MNHEY and CDR2 SVGAGI. CDR3 bases: TGTGCCAGCAGTTACTCCGACGGGAGGGATAATTCACCCCTCCACTTT. Residues: CASSYSDGRDNSPLHF.

This sequence joins TRBV27 and TRBJ2-7; 10 bases line up with TRBD2. The germline CDR1 and CDR2 sequences are MNHEY and SMNVEV (reference sequence). The J segment lost 6 bases and the V segment lost 5 bases, leaving 10 bases of the junction unmatched. The CDR3 is 15 residues long. The DNA for the CDR3 is TGTGCCAGCAGTCGCCCCAGCGGGAGGGTAGCCGAGCAGTACTTC. It translates to CASSRPSGRVAEQYF.

This sequence joins TRBV27 and TRBJ2-7; 9 positions match TRBD1. Germline values: CDR1 MNHEY, CDR2 SMNVEV (reference sequence). The CDR3 extends over 15 amino acids. V was pared by 3 bases and J by 3 bases, with 6 bases of the junction left unmatched. The CDR3 coding sequence is TGTGCCAGCAGTTTCGGGACAGGGATTTTCTACGAGCAGTACTTC. Protein: CASSFGTGIFYEQYF.

The CDR3 spells CASTLGGGPQETQYF. For the CDR3, the DNA is TGCGCCAGCACCCTAGGGGGGGGCCCCCAAGAGACCCAGTACTTC. This rearrangement joins TRBV5-1 to TRBJ2-5; tentatively, D is TRBD2 (7 bases). Germline CDR1 reads SGHRS; CDR2 reads YFSETQ. The V end lost 6 bases, the J end lost 1 base, and 16 bases lay between the germline ends. This CDR3 is built from 15 residues.